The following is a TCR beta chain sequence with its context. Its antigen target is currently unknown. It has no much larger one-base neighbor in the sample; base qualities were not kept. Libraries came from UMI-ligation and nested PCR. The beta constant-region primer consisted of an equimolar mixture of two oligonucleotides that together covered TRBC1 and TRBC2. A single-stranded oligonucleotide carrying the SP2 primer and a 12-nucleotide UMI was ligated to the 3' end of the cDNA by T4 RNA ligase 1. The ligated cDNA went through four rounds of PCR with nested alpha and beta constant-region primers together with the SP2 primer. Incubation of the ligation reaction lasted roughly 19-24 hours at 16 degrees C. PCR2 was typically run as a SYBR Green qPCR and stopped at a predetermined threshold to prevent over-amplification. Apart from the first purification, every purification step used Agencourt AMPure XP magnetic beads. Libraries were quantified by Qubit and checked on a TapeStation, with a main peak expected near 650 bp. Pooled libraries were sequenced on an Illumina MiSeq with v2 2x251 paired-end kits, typically giving roughly 0.9-2.3 million reads per sample. Each sample library was pooled at about 4 nM, and roughly 5-8% PhiX was included to improve cluster recognition. The study's own analysis went as follows. FASTQ reads processed by Demultiplexor were assigned V and J genes by Decombinator through tag matching that tolerated a single base-pair mismatch. By using UMIs, Collapsinator corrected both sequencing errors and the frequency errors caused by PCR heterogeneity. TCRs were translated and CDR3s were extracted from the conserved cysteine to the FGXG phenylalanine by CDR3Translator, with non-productive sequences being flagged. Gini, Shannon entropy and inverse Simpson indices were computed after subsampling the repertoires to the same number of UMI-defined TCRs. Within the linear range, a power law was fitted by maximum likelihood to the distributions of clonotype abundance. For one naive CD8 sample, the pipeline and MIGEC produced similar UMI counts, unique TCR numbers and clonal distributions. A set of under 8,500 CMV-associated CDR3 sequences, compiled from VDJdb and a published dataset, was used to search the repertoires. TCRdb reprocessing: public reads trimmed at Q25 with fastp, clones called with MiXCR, in-frame beta chains kept. Entries that share a CDR3 protein sequence are merged under the most common genes and DNA. The V and J calls follow TCRdb's processing rather than the paper's. This sample has 21,000 or so distinct CDR3 sequences in its table, and 11% of those were observed once. The biggest ten clones account for about a sixth of the sample.

From the second PCR step onward, the TCR alpha chain libraries and the TCR beta chain libraries were amplified separately. To determine each donor's CMV status, fresh PBMCs were stimulated overnight with CMV viral lysate, and IFNgamma production from CD4+ T cells was then assessed. Miltenyi beads were used first to positively select CD4 T cells, and CD8 T cells were then positively selected from the CD4-negative fraction. After staining for CD3, CD4, CD8, CD45RA, CD27 and a live/dead dye, cells were sorted on a BD Aria II into four subsets based on CD45RA and CD27. Blood was obtained from a few healthy volunteers, and the blood from each volunteer was fractionated into CD4 and CD8 T cells and subsequently into four differentiation subsets. Roughly 0.11 L of peripheral blood was collected from each donor, and PBMC were isolated by Ficoll-Paque PLUS density-gradient centrifugation. Sorted cells were lysed in RLT buffer, after which RNA was extracted using a Qiagen RNeasy kit and stored at -80 degrees C.

The sample belongs to a study of naive and memory T cell subsets (TCRdb year 2017). In terms of the full investigation: Sorted naive and memory T cell subsets from peripheral blood were analyzed in the study using a UMI-based, open-source pipeline for TCR alpha and beta sequencing. RNA was DNase-treated and reverse transcribed with TCR constant-region primers, mostly using SuperScript III. Complete agreement was observed between the functional CMV T cell responses and the IgG serology results.

The germline V gene (reference sequence) provides CDR1 LNHDA and CDR2 SQIVND. Trimming costs V 6 bases and J 0 bases, and their ends lie 24 bases apart. Reading from cysteine to phenylalanine, the CDR3 counts 18 amino acids. The only DNA kept is the CDR3, 54 bases in frame from the first base. Overall study outcomes, separate from this receptor: RNA-based TCR counts may be influenced by expression changes linked to T cell activation and differentiation. The abundance of TCRs followed a power law with an exponent that differed between naive and memory subsets yet stayed consistent across the three individuals. Clonotypes were defined as single alpha or beta chain sequences, not paired alpha/beta receptors. In both CD4 and CD8 cells, the Gini index increased while Shannon and inverse Simpson diversity decreased from naive through CM, EM and EMRA. No ground truth was available to validate the repertoire findings for the naive and memory subsets. Following error correction, more than 95% of naive TCR sequences occurred only once, which made naive abundance distributions much steeper than those of memory subsets.

The sequencing sample was made of central memory CD8+ T cells from blood. According to the study, the label for this sample's cell subset or site signals: central memory, CD45RA- CD27+. This TCR was recovered from a human donor in good health. The chain joins TRBV19 to TRBJ2-7; possibly the D gene is TRBD2, per 6 matching bases. In nucleotide form, the sequence is TGTGCCAGTAGCCCCGGAATTGGTAGCGGAAGGAACTCCTACGAGCAGTACTTC. Translated, it reads CASSPGIGSGRNSYEQYF.